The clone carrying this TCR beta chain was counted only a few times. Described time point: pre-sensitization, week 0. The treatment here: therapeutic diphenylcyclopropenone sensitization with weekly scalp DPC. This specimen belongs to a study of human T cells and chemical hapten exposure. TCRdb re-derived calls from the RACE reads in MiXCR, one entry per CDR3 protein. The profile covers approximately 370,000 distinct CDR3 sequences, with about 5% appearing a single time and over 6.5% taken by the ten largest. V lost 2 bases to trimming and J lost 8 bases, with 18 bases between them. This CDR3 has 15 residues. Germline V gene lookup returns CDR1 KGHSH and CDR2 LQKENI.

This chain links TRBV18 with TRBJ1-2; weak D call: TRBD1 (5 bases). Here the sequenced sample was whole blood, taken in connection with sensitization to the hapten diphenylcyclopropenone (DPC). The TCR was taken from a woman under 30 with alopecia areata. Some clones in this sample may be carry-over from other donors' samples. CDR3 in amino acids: CASSPEREGLMGYTF. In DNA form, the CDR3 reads TGTGCCAGCTCACCAGAAAGGGAGGGGCTGATGGGCTACACCTTC.